The source of this TCR beta chain is a study of CD8+ T cells in alopecia areata. In the study overall: For the treated group, dosing was oral tofacitinib at 5 to 10 mg twice daily.

This clone was observed at least ten times. As yet, its antigen is unknown. Extracted RNA was reverse transcribed into cDNA, the sequencing template. TCRdb's copy holds only in-frame clones and misses some; the assay was immunoSEQ multiplex PCR. This table has 200,000 to 250,000 clones, 35% to 40% appearing once. General observations from the study: It was observed that many expanded lesional clones persisted in scalp and blood during tofacitinib. Scalp sequencing also captures normal skin's resident alphabeta T cells.

CDR1 and CDR2 from the germline V gene are SGDLS and YYNGEE. V gave up 2 bases and J gave up 8 bases, with 19 bases separating them. The CDR3 has 15 amino acids. Treatment denoted: oral pan-JAK inhibitor, 5-10 mg twice daily. The sequence was collected from a human donor with alopecia areata. The sample in question was CD4+ T cells sorted from blood, obtained at approximately week 30, from a patient treated with tofacitinib. V usage is TRBV9 and J usage is TRBJ1-2; maybe TRBD1 (6 bases). The CDR3 nucleotides read TGTGCCAGCAGCGTGGGCCCCATTCGGGGGCAAGGCTACACCTTC. This gives the protein CASSVGPIRGQGYTF.